The 21 T cell receptor beta chains reported below all come from one sample, sequenced in a study of shared clonotypes between healthy human individuals. Only in-frame clones appear in the TCRdb table, and some are missing; sequencing was by immunoSEQ multiplex PCR. The table lists fewer than 850,000 clones, less than 95% of them singletons, with more than 30% in the top ten. Input material: memory CD8+ T cells from PBMCs. Noted subset: CD45RO+ cells pooled with CCR7-negative TemRA cells. The receptor source for this set is a young man in good health. Some clones in this sample may be carry-over from other donors' samples.

This rearrangement joins TRBV7-3 to TRBJ1-1; possible D gene TRBD1, 6 bases. Trimming removed 1 base at V and 8 bases at J, with 11 bases between. Looked up from germline, CDR1 is SGHTA and CDR2 is FQGTGA. The CDR3 is made up of 13 amino acids. DNA for the CDR3: TGTGCCAGCAGCTTAAGTCAGGGGCAGGAAGCTTTCTTT. Amino acid sequence: CASSLSQGQEAFF.

This clone has at least ten counts. Other DNA sequences in this specimen translate into the identical CDR3. This chain links TRBV5-1 with TRBJ2-1; no clear D gene. The CDR3 extends over 12 amino acids. Per germline, CDR1 SGHRS and CDR2 YFSETQ. The V gene lost 6 bases and the J gene lost 5 bases, with 9 bases spanning the gap. The CDR3, as DNA: TGCGCCAGCAATAACTATGACAATGAGCAGTTCTTC. This gives the protein CASNNYDNEQFF. The full variable domain, rest sourced from reference TRBV5-1 and TRBJ2-1, is KAGVTQTPRYLIKTRGQQVTLSCSPISGHRSVSWYQQTPGQGLQFLFEYFSETQRNKGNFPGRFSGRQFSNSRSEMNVSTLELGDSALYLCASNNYDNEQFFGPGTRLTVL.

The chain joins TRBV27 to TRBJ2-7, with D perhaps TRBD1 (6 bases). V was pared by 5 bases and J by 1 base, with 18 bases between. The CDR3 covers 16 residues. Germline lookup yields CDR1 MNHEY and CDR2 SMNVEV (reference sequence). The CDR3 region has the DNA TGTGCCAGCAGTCCTTCCCTCGGGACACAATCCTACGAGCAGTACTTC. Translated, it gives CASSPSLGTQSYEQYF.

This chain joins TRBV28 and TRBJ2-7; weak D call: TRBD2 (6 bases). The CDR3 spans 14 residues. The germline V gene encodes CDR1 MDHEN and CDR2 SYDVKM. Trimming pared 3 bases from V and 5 bases from J, leaving 14 bases between. Here the CDR3 reads CASSLGGLGDEQYF. CDR3 bases: TGTGCCAGCAGTTTGGGGGGTCTTGGAGACGAGCAGTACTTC.

V and J are TRBV6-5 and TRBJ1-1; no clear D. The germline gives CDR1 MNHEY, CDR2 SVGAGI. V dropped 5 bases and J dropped 2 bases, with 9 bases sitting between them. This CDR3 is built from 13 residues. For the CDR3, the DNA is TGTGCCAGCAGTGTCGACACTAACACTGAAGCTTTCTTT. Amino acid sequence: CASSVDTNTEAFF.

In its sample, this clone was seen once. V is TRBV11-2 and J is TRBJ2-7; TRBD1 might be the D (5 bases). The germline V gene encodes CDR1 SGHAT and CDR2 FQNNGV. Trimming left V 5 bases short and J 4 bases short, with 12 bases between. The length of the CDR3 is 13 residues. The CDR3 spells CASSQSRGYEQYF. The CDR3 DNA reads as TGTGCCAGCAGCCAGAGTAGGGGATACGAGCAGTACTTC. The full variable domain, with the rest looked up from reference TRBV11-2 and TRBJ2-7, is EAGVAQSPRYKIIEKRQSVAFWCNPISGHATLYWYQQILGQGPKLLIQFQNNGVVDDSQLPKDRFSAERLKGVDSTLKIQPAKLEDSAVYLCASSQSRGYEQYFGPGTRLTVT.

About this clone: A much larger clone is a single base away; this may be a read error. The chain recombines TRBV4-2 with TRBJ2-1; no definite D call. Germline loops: CDR1 LGHNA, CDR2 YNFKEQ. This CDR3 has 12 amino acids. The V gene lost 4 bases and the J gene lost 6 bases, with 7 bases spanning the gap. CDR3 sequence (DNA): TGTGCCAGCAGCCCCGGCTCCAATGAGCAGTTCTTC. Protein sequence: CASSPGSNEQFF.

V usage is TRBV4-1 and J usage is TRBJ2-1; 14 positions agree with TRBD2. The V segment lost 6 bases and the J segment 4 bases; nucleotides outside the gene matches: 2. Germline V lookup: CDR1 MGHRA, CDR2 YSYEKL. The CDR3 covers 15 residues. The CDR3 coding sequence is TGCGCCAGCAGGGGACTAGCGGGGGTATACAATGAGCAGTTCTTC. This sequence encodes CASRGLAGVYNEQFF.

The chain employs TRBV2 and TRBJ2-1; D not certain. CDR3 length: 15 amino acids. V dropped 5 bases and J dropped 0 bases, with 11 bases sitting between them. CDR1 is SNHLY, CDR2 FYNNEI, per germline. The CDR3, as DNA: TGTGCCAGCAGTCCCACTTTGGACTCCTACAATGAGCAGTTCTTC. It yields the protein CASSPTLDSYNEQFF. The full variable domain, in which reference TRBV2 and TRBJ2-1 provide the parts outside the CDR3, is EPEVTQTPSHQVTQMGQEVILRCVPISNHLYFYWYRQILGQKVEFLVSFYNNEISEKSEIFDDQFSVERPDGSNFTLKIRSTKLEDSAMYFCASSPTLDSYNEQFFGPGTRLTVL.

The J gene is TRBJ1-4, the V gene TRBV27; 8 nucleotides line up with TRBD1. The germline CDR1 and CDR2 sequences are MNHEY and SMNVEV (reference sequence). The junction had 6 bases not matched to a gene; V was cut back by 6 bases and J by 6 bases. CDR3 size: 14 residues. CDR3 DNA sequence: TGTGCCAGCAGGACAGGGGAGGTCGATGAAAAACTGTTTTTT. This translates into CASRTGEVDEKLFF.

The CDR3 sequence is CASSPAGSAGELFF. The DNA for the CDR3 is TGTGCCAGCAGCCCCGCCGGGAGCGCCGGGGAGCTGTTTTTT. V and J are TRBV7-3 and TRBJ2-2, with D maybe TRBD2 (6 bases). Between the trimmed V and J ends, which lost 5 bases and 6 bases, there was a span of 13 bases. The CDR3 length is 14 residues. Germline V CDR1 and CDR2: SGHTA, FQGTGA.

To note about this clone: This sample includes further DNA sequences coding for the same CDR3. The chain couples TRBV27 to TRBJ2-7; D uncertain. V lost 4 bases to trimming and J lost 6 bases, with 7 bases between them. CDR3 size: 11 residues. The germline V gene has CDR1 MNHEY and CDR2 SMNVEV (reference sequence). CDR3 loop: CASSSGIEQYF. The CDR3 DNA reads as TGTGCCAGCAGTTCTGGGATCGAGCAGTACTTC.

The rearrangement uses TRBV7-8 and TRBJ1-3; D may be TRBD1 (5 bases). The germline CDR1 and CDR2 sequences are SGHVS and FQNEAQ. CDR3 length: 18 amino acids. V was cut by 1 base and J by 0 bases, with 16 bases left in between. CDR3 in amino acids: CASSLDGGTVSSGNTIYF. In DNA form, the CDR3 reads TGTGCCAGCAGCTTAGACGGAGGGACGGTCAGCTCTGGAAACACCATATATTTT.

The chain couples TRBV7-2 to TRBJ2-7; D remains ambiguous. CDR3 size: 15 residues. V lost 2 bases and J 6 bases, leaving 17 bases between the germline ends. The germline gives CDR1 SGHTA, CDR2 FQGNSA. CDR3 nucleotides: TGTGCCAGCAGCTTACTCTCCGCCCTGGGATCCGAGCAGTACTTC. Its translation is CASSLLSALGSEQYF.

The chain joins TRBV7-2 to TRBJ2-7; D possibly corresponds to TRBD2 (6 bases). V was shortened by 0 bases and J by 4 bases, with 10 bases between the two germline ends. The CDR3 runs 14 residues. Germline V gene data show CDR1 as SGHTA and CDR2 as FQGNSA. The CDR3 region has the DNA TGTGCCAGCAGCTTAGCGGTACGGGAGTACGAGCAGTACTTC. Translating gives CASSLAVREYEQYF.

J is TRBJ1-1 and V is TRBV27, with unresolved D. The CDR3 contains 15 residues. Germline CDR1 is MNHEY and CDR2 is SMNVEV (reference sequence). Between the trimmed V and J ends, which lost 4 bases and 4 bases, there was a span of 16 bases. The CDR3 DNA reads TGTGCCAGCAGTTCCCCTAGAATGCCAGCCACTGAAGCTTTCTTT. Residues: CASSSPRMPATEAFF.

The genes are TRBV19 and TRBJ1-5; maybe TRBD1 (5 bases). CDR3 size: 10 residues. CDR1 is LNHDA and CDR2 is SQIVND in the germline V gene (reference sequence). The CDR3 is CWGRNQPQHF. The CDR3 nucleotides are TGTTGGGGCCGCAATCAGCCCCAGCATTTT.

The chain combines TRBV29-1 with TRBJ1-2; D uncertain. The V end lost 8 bases, the J end lost 6 bases, and 13 bases lay between the germline ends. The CDR3 has 11 amino acids. The germline gives CDR1 SQVTM, CDR2 ANQGSEA. CDR3 region: CSSLTANGYTF. CDR3 nucleotides: TGCAGCTCACTGACGGCAAATGGCTACACCTTC.

The V and J genes are TRBV10-3 and TRBJ2-1; the match to TRBD2 covers 14 bases. CDR1 and CDR2 from the germline V gene are ENHRY and SYGVKD. The ends lost 0 bases at V and 3 bases at J; junction bases unmatched: 7. The CDR3 extends over 19 amino acids. The CDR3 nucleotides read TGTGCCATCAGTGAGTCGTTAGGACTAGCGGGAGGCAGCTACAATGAGCAGTTCTTC. Protein product: CAISESLGLAGGSYNEQFF.

The chain joins TRBV19 to TRBJ2-7; no reliable D call. V was clipped by 3 bases and J by 1 base, with 4 bases between them. The germline gives CDR1 LNHDA, CDR2 SQIVND (reference sequence). CDR3 length equals 12 residues. The CDR3 DNA sequence: TGTGCCAGTAGTATTCCTTCCTACGAGCAGTACTTC. This encodes CASSIPSYEQYF.

V and J are TRBV5-4 and TRBJ2-4; 7 bases align to TRBD2. This CDR3 is built from 18 residues. Germline V gives CDR1 SGHNT, CDR2 YYREEE (reference sequence). Trimming removed 3 bases from V and 2 bases from J; junction bases left unmatched: 14. The CDR3 protein is CASSWLASGAVSKNIQYF. The CDR3 DNA follows: TGTGCCAGCAGCTGGCTAGCAAGCGGGGCTGTATCCAAAAACATTCAGTACTTC.